This TCR beta chain comes out of a study of blood T cell repertoires in COVID-19 (dated by TCRdb to about 2020). In the study overall: Samples from collaborators originated in the United States, Italy and Spain and spanned both the acute and convalescent phases of COVID-19. Where HLA class I and class II types were available, the types were taken from metadata supplied by the sample provider, not from assay-based typing. Nearly every sample came with metadata listing a de-identified subject ID, COVID-19 status, age in years and sex. The repertoires were released in a freely available public database meant as a resource for research on the immune response to SARS-CoV-2. The samples were drawn from two sources: the first 160 participants of the ongoing ImmuneRACE study, and fewer than 1,500 subjects contributed by 6 global collaborators. The dataset comprised deeply sampled blood TCRbeta repertoires from subjects exposed to, actively infected with, or recovered from COVID-19. The prospective study material was composed of cDNA or gDNA derived from T cells, B-cell-depleted T cells, or PBMCs.

Comment on this clone: The antigen this receptor binds is unknown. No clone much larger than this one lies a single base away; base qualities are absent.

The CDR3 spans 13 residues, from the cysteine through the phenylalanine. The kept DNA is CDR3 alone, 39 bases in frame from the first base. The V and J ends are trimmed by 8 bases and 0 bases, leaving 9 bases between them. The germline V gene (reference sequence) gives CDR1 as SGHAT and CDR2 as FQDESV. TCRbeta CDR3 regions were amplified from genomic DNA using the immunoSEQ Assay, a bias-controlled multiplex PCR. The published analysis was carried out like this. Nucleated cell counts per sample were estimated from amplification of reference gene primers within the assay. To quantify the absolute abundance of each unique TCRbeta CDR3 rearrangement, sequence reads were collapsed and filtered. For each sample, productive Simpson clonality was calculated as the square root of Simpson's diversity index over productive rearrangements. Here the immuneACCESS table is served through TCRdb, limited to in-frame sequences with V and J called. Missing clones are a known gap in these copies; in checked studies unresolved V genes cover under half, and the rest lacks a known reason. V, J and clone size were drawn from that table, and D and trimming were deduced from the DNA. The sample table records about 120,000 clones; roughly 80% of these occur just once. The ten largest clones add up to more than 5.5% of the sample.

Whole blood was collected in K2EDTA tubes by collaborating institutions according to the institutions' own protocols. Collaborator samples were shipped for TCRbeta analysis as frozen whole blood, isolated PBMCs, or DNA extracted from either sample type. Overall study results and their limits: The quantity of clinical and demographic metadata differed by source and by participant and was supplied without curation.

Sequenced sample: peripheral blood. The source is a man in his 60s with acute or convalescent COVID-19. Recombination joined TRBV11-1 with TRBJ2-3; no confident D gene assignment can be made. This receptor carries the CDR3 CASGTPSTDTQYF. The nucleotide sequence is given as TGTGCCAGCGGTACACCCAGCACAGATACGCAGTATTTT.